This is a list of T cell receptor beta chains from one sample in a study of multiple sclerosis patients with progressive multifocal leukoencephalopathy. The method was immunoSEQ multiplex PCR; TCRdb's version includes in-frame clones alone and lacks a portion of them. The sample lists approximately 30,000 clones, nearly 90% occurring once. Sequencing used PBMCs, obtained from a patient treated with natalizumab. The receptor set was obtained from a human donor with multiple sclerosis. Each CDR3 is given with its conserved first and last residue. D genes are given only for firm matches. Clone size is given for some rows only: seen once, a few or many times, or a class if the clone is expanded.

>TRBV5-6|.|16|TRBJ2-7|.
CASSLSLQDRNYEQYF
TGTGCCAGCAGCTTGAGTCTACAGGACCGAAATTACGAGCAGTACTTC
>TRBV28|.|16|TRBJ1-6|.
CASSPFRGGYNSPLHF
TGTGCCAGCAGTCCTTTTAGGGGGGGCTATAATTCACCCCTCCACTTT
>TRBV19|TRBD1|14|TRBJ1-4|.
CASSTGQETSRLFF
TGTGCCAGTAGTACAGGACAGGAGACCTCACGTCTGTTTTTT
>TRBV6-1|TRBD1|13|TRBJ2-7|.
CASSWDREYEQYF
TGTGCCAGCAGTTGGGACAGGGAGTACGAGCAGTACTTC
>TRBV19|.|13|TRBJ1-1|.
CASSPSQNTEAFF
TGTGCCAGTAGTCCCAGTCAGAACACTGAAGCTTTCTTT
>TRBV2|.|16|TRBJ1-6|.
CASSERRGVYNSPLHF
TGTGCCAGCAGTGAACGGCGAGGGGTTTATAATTCACCCCTCCACTTT
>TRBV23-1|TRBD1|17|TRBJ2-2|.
CASRTIRPGTGSKELFF
TGCGCCAGCAGAACTATCCGTCCCGGGACAGGGTCCAAAGAGCTGTTTTTT
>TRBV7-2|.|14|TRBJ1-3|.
CASSFRGRPNTIYF
TGTGCCAGCAGCTTTAGAGGGCGGCCGAACACCATATATTTT
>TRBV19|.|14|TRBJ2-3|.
CASSLGLEGDTQYF
TGTGCCAGTAGTCTGGGACTGGAGGGAGATACGCAGTATTTT
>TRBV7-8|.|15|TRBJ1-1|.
CASSRTGTMNTEAFF
TGTGCCAGCAGCCGGACTGGTACGATGAACACTGAAGCTTTCTTT
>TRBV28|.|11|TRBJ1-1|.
CASSLGQSAFF
TGTGCCAGCAGTTTGGGCCAGTCAGCTTTCTTT
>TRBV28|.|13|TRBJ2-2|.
CASLSSNTGELFF
TGTGCCAGCCTTTCCAGCAACACCGGGGAGCTGTTTTTT
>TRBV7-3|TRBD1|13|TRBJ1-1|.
CASSWDRDTEAFF
TGTGCCAGCAGTTGGGACAGGGACACTGAAGCTTTCTTT
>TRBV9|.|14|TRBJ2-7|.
CASSVGAGSYEQYF
TGTGCCAGCAGCGTAGGGGCAGGCTCCTACGAGCAGTACTTC
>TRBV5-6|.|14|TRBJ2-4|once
CASSLVGQLNIQYF
TGTGCCAGCAGCTTGGTGGGACAACTAAACATTCAGTACTTC
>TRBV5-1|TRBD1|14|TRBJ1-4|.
CASSWGQEIEKLFF
TGCGCCAGCAGCTGGGGACAGGAAATTGAAAAACTGTTTTTT
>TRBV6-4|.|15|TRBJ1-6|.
CASSDSITRASPLHF
TGTGCCAGCAGTGACTCGATAACCAGGGCTTCACCCCTCCACTTT
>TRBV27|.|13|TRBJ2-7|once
CASSFGPGYEQYF
TGTGCCAGCAGTTTCGGACCGGGGTACGAGCAGTACTTC
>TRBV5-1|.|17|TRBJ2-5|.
CASSLAKWGANQETQYF
TGCGCCAGCAGCTTGGCCAAGTGGGGGGCGAACCAAGAGACCCAGTACTTC
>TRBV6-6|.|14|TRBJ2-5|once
CASTPGRYQETQYF
TGTGCCAGCACCCCTGGGCGGTACCAAGAGACCCAGTACTTC
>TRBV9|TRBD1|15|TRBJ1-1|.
CASSVKGAGNTEAFF
TGTGCCAGCAGCGTCAAGGGGGCTGGGAACACTGAAGCTTTCTTT
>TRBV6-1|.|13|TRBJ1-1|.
CASRRTVNTEAFF
TGTGCCAGCCGCAGGACAGTTAACACTGAAGCTTTCTTT
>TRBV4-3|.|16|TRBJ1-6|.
CASSQVPGRTNSPLHF
TGCGCCAGCAGCCAAGTACCGGGGAGGACTAATTCACCCCTCCACTTT
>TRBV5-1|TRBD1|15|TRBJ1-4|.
CASSLRTGGNEKLFF
TGCGCCAGCAGCCTCCGGACAGGGGGCAATGAAAAACTGTTTTTT
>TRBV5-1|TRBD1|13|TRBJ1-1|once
CASSAGQGSGAFF
TGCGCCAGCAGCGCCGGACAGGGGAGCGGAGCTTTCTTT
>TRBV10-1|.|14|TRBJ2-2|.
CASSTGSNTGELFF
TGCGCCAGCAGCACAGGGAGCAACACCGGGGAGCTGTTTTTT
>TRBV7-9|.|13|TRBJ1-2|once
CASSLGGGYGYTF
TGTGCCAGCAGCCTCGGCGGGGGGTATGGCTACACCTTC
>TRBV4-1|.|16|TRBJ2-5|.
CASSGRLGITGETQYF
TGCGCCAGCAGCGGACGCCTGGGCATCACGGGAGAGACCCAGTACTTC
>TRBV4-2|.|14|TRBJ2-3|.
CASSQDRSPDTQYF
TGTGCCAGCAGCCAAGATCGAAGTCCCGATACGCAGTATTTT
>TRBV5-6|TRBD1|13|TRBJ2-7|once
CASSLSDRDEQYF
TGTGCCAGCAGCCTATCCGACAGGGATGAGCAGTACTTC
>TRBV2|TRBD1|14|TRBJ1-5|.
CASSEGRGNQPQHF
TGTGCCAGCAGTGAAGGCAGGGGGAATCAGCCCCAGCATTTT
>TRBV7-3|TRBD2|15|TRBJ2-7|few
CASSLSGGGLHEQYF
TGTGCCAGCAGCTTATCAGGCGGGGGGCTACACGAGCAGTACTTC
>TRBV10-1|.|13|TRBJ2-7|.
CASSEGGSYEQYF
TGCGCCAGCAGTGAGGGGGGGTCCTACGAGCAGTACTTC
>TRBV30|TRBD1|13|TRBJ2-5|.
CAWRGQNQETQYF
TGTGCCTGGAGGGGACAGAACCAAGAGACCCAGTACTTC
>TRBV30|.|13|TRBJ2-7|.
CAWRRQGYYEQYF
TGTGCCTGGAGAAGGCAGGGATACTACGAGCAGTACTTC
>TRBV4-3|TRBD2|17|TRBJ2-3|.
CASSQGARRGLADTQYF
TGCGCCAGCAGCCAAGGGGCGAGGCGGGGGTTGGCAGATACGCAGTATTTT
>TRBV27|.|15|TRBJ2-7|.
CASPGDVTGTYEQYF
TGTGCCAGCCCTGGCGACGTGACAGGTACTTACGAGCAGTACTTC
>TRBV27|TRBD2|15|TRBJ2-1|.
CASSPIGNGGSEQFF
TGTGCCAGCAGTCCCATAGGGAACGGGGGGAGTGAGCAGTTCTTC
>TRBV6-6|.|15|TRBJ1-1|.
CASTMGAGLNTEAFF
TGTGCCAGCACCATGGGGGCAGGGTTGAACACTGAAGCTTTCTTT
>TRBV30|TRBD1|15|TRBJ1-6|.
CAWRRGQGRNSPLHF
TGTGCCTGGAGGAGGGGACAGGGTAGGAATTCACCCCTCCACTTT
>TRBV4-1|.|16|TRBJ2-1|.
CASSQAGRHPHNEQFF
TGCGCCAGCAGCCAAGCAGGGAGACACCCTCACAATGAGCAGTTCTTC
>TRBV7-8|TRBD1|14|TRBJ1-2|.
CASSRDRGNYGYTF
TGTGCCAGCAGCCGCGACAGGGGGAACTATGGCTACACCTTC
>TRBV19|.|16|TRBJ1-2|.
CASSISGTFKNYGYTF
TGTGCCAGTAGTATCTCTGGGACATTTAAGAACTATGGCTACACCTTC
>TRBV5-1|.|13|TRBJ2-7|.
CASSLAGANEQYF
TGCGCCAGCAGCTTGGCCGGAGCTAACGAGCAGTACTTC
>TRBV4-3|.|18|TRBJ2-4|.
CASSQDSLGGLAKNIQYF
TGCGCCAGCAGCCAAGATAGTTTAGGGGGACTAGCCAAAAACATTCAGTACTTC
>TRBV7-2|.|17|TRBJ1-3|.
CASSLQQGKGVGNTIYF
TGTGCCAGCAGCTTACAACAAGGAAAGGGAGTCGGAAACACCATATATTTT
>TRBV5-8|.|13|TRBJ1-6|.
CASSDWGNSPLHF
TGTGCCAGCAGCGATTGGGGGAATTCACCCCTCCACTTT
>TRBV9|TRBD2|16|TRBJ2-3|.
CASSLLAGGYTDTQYF
TGTGCCAGCAGCCTTCTAGCGGGGGGCTACACAGATACGCAGTATTTT
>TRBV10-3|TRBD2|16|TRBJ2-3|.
CATLAGGLIVTDTQYF
TGTGCCACCCTAGCGGGGGGCCTAATCGTAACAGATACGCAGTATTTT
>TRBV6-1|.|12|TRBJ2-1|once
CASSERGDEQFF
TGTGCCAGCAGTGAAAGAGGCGATGAGCAGTTCTTC
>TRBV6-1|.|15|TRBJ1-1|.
CASRLPVLGNTEAFF
TGTGCCAGCCGTCTCCCCGTACTGGGAAACACTGAAGCTTTCTTT
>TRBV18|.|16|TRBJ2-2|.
CASSPNSALNTGELFF
TGTGCCAGCTCACCAAATTCCGCACTCAACACCGGGGAGCTGTTTTTT
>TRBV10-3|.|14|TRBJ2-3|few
CAISESGGPDTQYF
TGTGCCATCAGTGAGTCGGGGGGGCCAGATACGCAGTATTTT
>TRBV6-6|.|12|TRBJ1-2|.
CASREGGDGYTF
TGTGCCAGCAGGGAGGGGGGGGATGGCTACACCTTC
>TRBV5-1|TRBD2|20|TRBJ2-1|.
CASSLALPGTSQRGVHEQFF
TGCGCCAGCAGCTTGGCTTTACCCGGGACTAGTCAGCGCGGGGTCCATGAGCAGTTCTTC